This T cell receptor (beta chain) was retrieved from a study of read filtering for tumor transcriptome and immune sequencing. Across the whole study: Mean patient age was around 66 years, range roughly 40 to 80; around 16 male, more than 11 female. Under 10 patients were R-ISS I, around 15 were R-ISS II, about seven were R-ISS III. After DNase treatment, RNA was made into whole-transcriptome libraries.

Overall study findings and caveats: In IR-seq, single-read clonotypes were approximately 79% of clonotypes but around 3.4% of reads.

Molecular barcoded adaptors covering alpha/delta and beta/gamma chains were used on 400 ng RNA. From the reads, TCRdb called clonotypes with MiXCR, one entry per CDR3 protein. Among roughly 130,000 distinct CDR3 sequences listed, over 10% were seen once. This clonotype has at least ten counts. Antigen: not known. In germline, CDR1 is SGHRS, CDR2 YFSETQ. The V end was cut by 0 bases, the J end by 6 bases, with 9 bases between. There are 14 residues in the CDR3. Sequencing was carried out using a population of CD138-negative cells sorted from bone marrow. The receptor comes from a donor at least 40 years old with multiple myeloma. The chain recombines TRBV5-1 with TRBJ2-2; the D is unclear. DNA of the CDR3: TGCGCCAGCAGCTTGGCCGAGGTGTCCGGGGAGCTGTTTTTT. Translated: CASSLAEVSGELFF.